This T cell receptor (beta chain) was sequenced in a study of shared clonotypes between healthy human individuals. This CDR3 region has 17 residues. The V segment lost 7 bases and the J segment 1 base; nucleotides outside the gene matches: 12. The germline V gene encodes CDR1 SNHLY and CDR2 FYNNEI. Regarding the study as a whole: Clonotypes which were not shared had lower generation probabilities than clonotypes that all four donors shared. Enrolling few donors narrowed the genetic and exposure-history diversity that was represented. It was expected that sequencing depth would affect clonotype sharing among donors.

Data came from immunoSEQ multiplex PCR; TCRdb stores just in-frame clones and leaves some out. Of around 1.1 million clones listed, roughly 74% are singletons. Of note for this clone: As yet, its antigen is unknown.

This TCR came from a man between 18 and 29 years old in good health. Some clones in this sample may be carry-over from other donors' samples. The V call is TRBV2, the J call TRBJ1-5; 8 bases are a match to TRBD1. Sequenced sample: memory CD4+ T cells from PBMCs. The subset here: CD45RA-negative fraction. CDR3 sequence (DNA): TGTGCCAGCACGACCGACAGGGGACGGATCAGCAATCAGCCCCAGCATTTT. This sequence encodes CASTTDRGRISNQPQHF. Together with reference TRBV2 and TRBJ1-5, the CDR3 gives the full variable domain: EPEVTQTPSHQVTQMGQEVILRCVPISNHLYFYWYRQILGQKVEFLVSFYNNEISEKSEIFDDQFSVERPDGSNFTLKIRSTKLEDSAMYFCASTTDRGRISNQPQHFGDGTRLSIL.